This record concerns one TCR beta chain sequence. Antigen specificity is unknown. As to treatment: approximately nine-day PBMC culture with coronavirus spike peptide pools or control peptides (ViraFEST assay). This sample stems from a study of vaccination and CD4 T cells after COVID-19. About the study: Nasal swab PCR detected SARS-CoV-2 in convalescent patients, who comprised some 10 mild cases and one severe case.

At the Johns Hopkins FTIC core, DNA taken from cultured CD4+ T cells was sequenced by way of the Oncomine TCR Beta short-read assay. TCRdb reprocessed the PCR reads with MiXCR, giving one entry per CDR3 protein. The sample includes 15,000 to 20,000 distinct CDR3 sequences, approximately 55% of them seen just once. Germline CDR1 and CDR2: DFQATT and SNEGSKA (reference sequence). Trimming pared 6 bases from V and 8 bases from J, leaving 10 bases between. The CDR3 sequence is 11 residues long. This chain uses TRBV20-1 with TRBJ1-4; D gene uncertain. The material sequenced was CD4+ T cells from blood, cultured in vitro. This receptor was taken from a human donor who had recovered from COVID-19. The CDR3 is CSAPLGEKLFF. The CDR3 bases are TGCAGTGCCCCACTGGGGGAAAAACTGTTTTTT.